The present TCR beta chain was sequenced within a study of early T cells in non-severe SARS-CoV-2 infection. Study-wide context: Sequencing input comprised bulk RNA from unsorted whole blood; chain pairing was not available.

Overall study results and limits: Reliance on VDJdb matching favored anti-spike CD8 responses; private and CD4 specificities were missed.

Separate cDNA molecules each had unique molecular identifiers attached to them. TCRdb re-called the 5' RACE reads through MiXCR, storing one row per CDR3 protein. The table lists about 88,000 distinct CDR3 sequences, just under 15% of them singletons. This clonotype turned up a few times. What it binds is unknown. The sequenced sample was whole blood. This receptor was obtained from an adult who was a healthcare worker with PCR-confirmed SARS-CoV-2 infection or an uninfected control (not recorded which).

The CDR3, as DNA: TGCAGTGCTAGAGGCCCCACTGAAGCTTTCTTT. The encoded protein is CSARGPTEAFF. This chain joins TRBV20-1 and TRBJ1-1; no reliable D call. With 1 base removed from V and 4 bases from J, the gap between germline ends came to 4 bases. Germline assignment: CDR1 DFQATT and CDR2 SNEGSKA (reference sequence). CDR3 size: 11 residues.